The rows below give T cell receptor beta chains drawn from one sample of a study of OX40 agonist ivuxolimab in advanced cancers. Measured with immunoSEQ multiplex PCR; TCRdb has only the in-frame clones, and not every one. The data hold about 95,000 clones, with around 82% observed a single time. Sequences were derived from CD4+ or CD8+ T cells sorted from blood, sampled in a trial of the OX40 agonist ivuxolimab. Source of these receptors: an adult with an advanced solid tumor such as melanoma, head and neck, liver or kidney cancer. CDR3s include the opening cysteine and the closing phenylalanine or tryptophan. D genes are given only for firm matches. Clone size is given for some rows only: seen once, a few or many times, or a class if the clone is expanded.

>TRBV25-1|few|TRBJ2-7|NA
TGTGCCAGCAGTTTGACAGAAACCTACGAGCAGTACTTC
CASSLTETYEQYF
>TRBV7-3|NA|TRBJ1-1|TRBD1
TGTGCCAGCAGCGTAACAGGGGGCCTGAACACTGAAGCTTTCTTT
CASSVTGGLNTEAFF
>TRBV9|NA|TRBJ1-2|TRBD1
TGTGCCAGCAGCGGTGGACAGGGGGCGGGCGGCTACACCTTC
CASSGGQGAGGYTF
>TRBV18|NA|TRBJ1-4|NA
TGTGCCAGCTCACCTGGGTCGAATGAAAAACTGTTTTTT
CASSPGSNEKLFF
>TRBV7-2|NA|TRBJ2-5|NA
TGTGCCAGCAGCTACTCTCAAGAAGGGGGGACCCAGTACTTC
CASSYSQEGGTQYF
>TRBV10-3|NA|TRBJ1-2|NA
TGTGCCATCAGGCAGACTGGTTATGGCTACACCTTC
CAIRQTGYGYTF
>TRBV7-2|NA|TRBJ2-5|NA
TGTGCCAGCAGCTTATTTTCCCTGGACGGCCGAGAGCAGTACTTC
CASSLFSLDGREQYF
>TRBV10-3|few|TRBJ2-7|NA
TGTGCCATCGCGGCCCTCGGAGGCTACGAGCAGTACTTC
CAIAALGGYEQYF
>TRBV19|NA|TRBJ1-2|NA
TGTGCCAGTAGTATAGTCCCGGCCTATGGCTACACCTTC
CASSIVPAYGYTF
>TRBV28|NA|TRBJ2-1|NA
TGTGCCAGCAGCCGGACAGATTCTGAGCAGTTCTTC
CASSRTDSEQFF
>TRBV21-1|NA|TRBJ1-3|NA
TGTGCCAGCAGTGCACAACACGCACGAAACACCATATATTTT
CASSAQHARNTIYF
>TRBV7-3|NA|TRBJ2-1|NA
TGTGCCAGCAGCTTAAACGATAGTCCCTACAATGAGCAGTTCTTC
CASSLNDSPYNEQFF
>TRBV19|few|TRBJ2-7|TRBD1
TGTGCCAGTAGTATCGGGACAGGGGGGGTCTACGAGCAGTACTTC
CASSIGTGGVYEQYF
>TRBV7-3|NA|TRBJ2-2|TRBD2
TGTGCCAGCAGCTTATCCGGGACTAGCCCCGGGGAGCTGTTTTTT
CASSLSGTSPGELFF
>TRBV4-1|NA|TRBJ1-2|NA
TGCGCCAGCAGCCAAGATAGGACCGCTCGGGACTATGGCTACACCTTC
CASSQDRTARDYGYTF
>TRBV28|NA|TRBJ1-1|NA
TGTGCCAGCAGTTGGGGACGGATGAACACTGAAGCTTTCTTT
CASSWGRMNTEAFF
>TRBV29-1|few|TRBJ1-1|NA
TGCAGCTATACAAGGACAGCTAACACTGAAGCTTTCTTT
CSYTRTANTEAFF
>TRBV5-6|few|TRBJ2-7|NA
TGTGCCAGCAGCTTGCGCACCTACGAGCAGTACTTC
CASSLRTYEQYF
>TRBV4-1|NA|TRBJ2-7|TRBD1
TGCGCCAGCAGCCTCGGGCCACAGGGGAGCGAGCAGTACTTC
CASSLGPQGSEQYF
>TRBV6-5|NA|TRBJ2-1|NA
TGTGCCAGCAGTTACATAAGAACTAGCGAGCAGTTCTTC
CASSYIRTSEQFF
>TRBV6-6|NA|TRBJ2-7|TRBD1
TGTGCCAGCAGACGGGACAGCTCCTACGAGCAGTACTTC
CASRRDSSYEQYF
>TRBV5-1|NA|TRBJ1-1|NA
TGCGCCAGCAACCCGAGGACAGCCAACACTGAAGCTTTCTTT
CASNPRTANTEAFF
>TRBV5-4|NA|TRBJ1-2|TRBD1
TGTGCCAGCAGCTTGGACAGGGGCGAGGGGGGCTACACCTTC
CASSLDRGEGGYTF
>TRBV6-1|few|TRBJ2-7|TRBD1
TGTGCCAGCACCTACCGACAGGGATACGAGCAGTACTTC
CASTYRQGYEQYF
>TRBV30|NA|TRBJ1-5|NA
TGTGCCTGGTCGGCCGAAGCGGGTCAGCCCCAGCATTTT
CAWSAEAGQPQHF
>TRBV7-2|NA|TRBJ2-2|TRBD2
TGTGCCAGCAGCTTAGGTGGGAGGGCTACCGGGGAGCTGTTTTTT
CASSLGGRATGELFF
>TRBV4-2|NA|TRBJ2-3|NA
TGTGCCAGCAGCCAGAGACAGGGCACAGATACGCAGTATTTT
CASSQRQGTDTQYF
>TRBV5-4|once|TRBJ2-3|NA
TGTGCCAGCAGGAATAGGGAGGCAGATACGCAGTATTTT
CASRNREADTQYF
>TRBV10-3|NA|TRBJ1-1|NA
TGTGCCATCAGTTCGGACCCCGGCGAGAACACTGAAGCTTTCTTT
CAISSDPGENTEAFF
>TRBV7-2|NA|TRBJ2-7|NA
TGTGCCAGCACATCCCCCGGACCCGGGACGGGAGACTACGAGCAGTACTTC
CASTSPGPGTGDYEQYF
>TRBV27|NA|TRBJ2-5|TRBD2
TGTGCCAGCCGGGGGGGCTACGGGACCCAGTACTTC
CASRGGYGTQYF
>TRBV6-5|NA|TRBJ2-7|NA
TGTGCCAGCAGTACCCGGGACCGGACCTACGAGCAGTACTTC
CASSTRDRTYEQYF
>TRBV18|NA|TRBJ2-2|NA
TGTGCCAGCTCACCATTAGACACCGGGGAGCTGTTTTTT
CASSPLDTGELFF
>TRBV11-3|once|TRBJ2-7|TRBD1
TGTGCCAGCAGCGAGGGACAGAACCCCTCCGAGCAGTACTTC
CASSEGQNPSEQYF
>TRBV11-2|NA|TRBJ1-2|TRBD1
TGTGCCAGCAGCTCTCAGACAGGGTTAGATGGCTACACCTTC
CASSSQTGLDGYTF
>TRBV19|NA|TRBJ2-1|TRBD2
TGTGCCAGTAGTATAGATGAGCGCCTAGCGGGAGGAAGGGGTGAGCAGTTCTTC
CASSIDERLAGGRGEQFF
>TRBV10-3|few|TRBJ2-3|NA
TGTGCCATCAGTGAGTCTGGGGGGCTTGGGGATACGCAGTATTTT
CAISESGGLGDTQYF
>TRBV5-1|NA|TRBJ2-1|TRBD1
TGCGCCAGCAGCTTGGACGGGACAGGAGCCTACAATGAGCAGTTCTTC
CASSLDGTGAYNEQFF
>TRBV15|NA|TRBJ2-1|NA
TGTGCCACCAGGCTAGACACGGGGACCTACAATGAGCAGTTCTTC
CATRLDTGTYNEQFF
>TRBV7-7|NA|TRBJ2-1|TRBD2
TGTGCTAGCAGCTTAGAGGCGGGGGGGGACAATGAGCAGTTCTTC
CASSLEAGGDNEQFF
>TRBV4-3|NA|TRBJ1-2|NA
TGCGCCAGCAGCCAAGATTCCGGGGGACCGGACCCCTATGGCTACACCTTC
CASSQDSGGPDPYGYTF
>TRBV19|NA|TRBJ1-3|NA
TGTGCCAGTAGCGGAATTTTTCTGGGGGACACCATATATTTT
CASSGIFLGDTIYF
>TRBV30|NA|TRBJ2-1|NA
TGTGCCTGGAGTGTATCGGCAGTTGTTTTTCGAAATGAGCAGTTCTTC
CAWSVSAVVFRNEQFF
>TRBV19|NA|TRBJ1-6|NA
TGTGCCAGTAGGACCGGGGTCTCGAATTCACCCCTCCACTTT
CASRTGVSNSPLHF
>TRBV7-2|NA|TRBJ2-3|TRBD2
TGTGCCAGCAGCCCGGGACTAGCGGGCGTCGGGCAGTATTTT
CASSPGLAGVGQYF
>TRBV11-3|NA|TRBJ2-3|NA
TGTGCCAGCAGCTTATCAGGGGTCGGCACAGATACGCAGTATTTT
CASSLSGVGTDTQYF
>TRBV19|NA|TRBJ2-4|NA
TGTGCCAGTAGTGGGGTTAGTGGACGGTACTTC
CASSGVSGRYF